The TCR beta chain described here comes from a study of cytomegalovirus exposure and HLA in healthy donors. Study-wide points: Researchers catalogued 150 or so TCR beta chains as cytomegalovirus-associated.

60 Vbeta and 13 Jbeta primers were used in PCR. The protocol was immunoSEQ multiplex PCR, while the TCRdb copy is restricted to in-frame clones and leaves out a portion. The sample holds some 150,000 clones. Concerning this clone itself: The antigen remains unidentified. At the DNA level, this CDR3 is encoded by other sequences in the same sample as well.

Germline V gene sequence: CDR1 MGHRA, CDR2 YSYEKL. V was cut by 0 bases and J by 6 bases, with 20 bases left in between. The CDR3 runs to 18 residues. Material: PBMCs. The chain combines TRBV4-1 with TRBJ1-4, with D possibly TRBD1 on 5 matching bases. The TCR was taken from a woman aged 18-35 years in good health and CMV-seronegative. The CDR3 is CASSQDNTGRRGDEKLFF. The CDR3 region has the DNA TGCGCCAGCAGCCAAGATAATACAGGCCGCCGTGGGGATGAAAAACTGTTTTTT.